A selection of T cell receptor beta chains follows, all from one sample in a study of blood T cell repertoires in COVID-19. TCRdb's copy holds only in-frame clones and misses some; the assay was immunoSEQ multiplex PCR. This sample has 70,000 or so clones, with more than 85% found just once. What was sequenced was peripheral blood. These TCRs come from a man aged 60 to 69 with acute or convalescent COVID-19. The CDR3 runs from the conserved cysteine through the conserved F or W. A D gene is named only where the DNA matches it firmly. Not all rows give a size; the values are once, few, many and, for expanded clones, a class.

. . TRBJ2-5 TRBV5-4 CASTNPGVQETQYF TGTGCCAGCACAAACCCCGGAGTCCAAGAGACCCAGTACTTC
. once TRBJ1-4 TRBV7-2 CASSLVSGDEKLFF TGTGCCAGCAGCTTAGTTTCGGGGGACGAAAAACTGTTTTTT
TRBD1 . TRBJ1-5 TRBV30 CACQVDRGPQPQHF TGTGCCTGTCAAGTGGACAGGGGCCCTCAGCCCCAGCATTTT
. few TRBJ1-3 TRBV7-2 CASSLSLGSGNTIYF TGTGCCAGCAGCTTATCTCTCGGCTCTGGAAACACCATATATTTT
TRBD1 once TRBJ2-2 TRBV5-4 CASSRQGDTGELFF TGTGCCAGCAGCCGACAGGGGGACACCGGGGAGCTGTTTTTT
TRBD1 once TRBJ2-7 TRBV30 CASGTASYEQYF TGTGCCTCCGGGACAGCCTCCTACGAGCAGTACTTC
TRBD1 . TRBJ1-2 TRBV6-5 CASLSRDRGHGYTF TGTGCCAGCCTCTCTAGGGACAGGGGCCACGGCTACACCTTC
. . TRBJ1-1 TRBV5-4 CASSLAIGETEAFF TGTGCCAGCAGCTTGGCGATAGGGGAAACTGAAGCTTTCTTT
. . TRBJ1-5 TRBV5-1 CASSLQGWSNQPQHF TGCGCCAGCAGCTTACAGGGTTGGAGCAATCAGCCCCAGCATTTT
TRBD1 . TRBJ2-7 TRBV6-2/TRBV6-3 CASSVGTGPNYEQYF TGTGCCAGCAGTGTAGGGACAGGGCCGAACTACGAGCAGTACTTC
TRBD1 . TRBJ2-7 TRBV7-9 CASSSTGNYEQYF TGTGCCAGCAGTTCGACAGGGAACTACGAGCAGTACTTC
. once TRBJ2-1 TRBV28 CASSLIRGEQFF TGTGCCAGCAGTTTAATAAGGGGCGAGCAGTTCTTC
TRBD1 . TRBJ2-2 TRBV6-5 CASSYWDRGESGELFF TGTGCCAGCAGTTACTGGGACAGGGGAGAGTCCGGGGAGCTGTTTTTT
TRBD1 . TRBJ2-7 TRBV2 CASSVVGQGFEQYF TGTGCCAGCAGTGTAGTGGGACAGGGGTTCGAGCAGTACTTC
TRBD1 few TRBJ1-5 TRBV30 CAWSVRKTGGEKPQHF TGTGCCTGGAGTGTACGTAAGACAGGGGGAGAGAAGCCCCAGCATTTT
. . TRBJ1-2 TRBV19 CASGPVIPLANYGYTF TGTGCCAGTGGCCCGGTAATACCCCTAGCTAACTATGGCTACACCTTC
. . TRBJ1-1 TRBV6-6 CAIEGQNTEAFF TGTGCCATCGAGGGACAAAACACTGAAGCTTTCTTT
TRBD1 . TRBJ1-3 TRBV10-3 CAIRRQGSGNTIYF TGTGCCATCAGAAGACAGGGATCAGGAAACACCATATATTTT
TRBD2 . TRBJ2-5 TRBV5-1 CASSSIAGGGETQYF TGCGCCAGCAGCTCGATAGCGGGGGGCGGGGAGACCCAGTACTTC
. . TRBJ1-2 TRBV23-1 CASSQTIRVYGYTF TGCGCCAGCAGTCAAACTATCAGGGTTTATGGCTACACCTTC
. . TRBJ1-1 TRBV30 CAWSALTSWEAFF TGTGCCTGGAGTGCTCTAACGAGTTGGGAGGCTTTCTTT
TRBD1 . TRBJ1-1 TRBV30 CAWSPGQGGYTEAFF TGTGCCTGGAGCCCGGGACAGGGGGGATACACTGAAGCTTTCTTT
TRBD2 . TRBJ2-7 TRBV10-2 CASRGGGSYEQYF TGCGCCAGCAGGGGCGGGGGGTCCTACGAGCAGTACTTC
TRBD1 . TRBJ2-1 TRBV4-1 CASSQEVQGVGGEQFF TGCGCCAGCAGCCAAGAAGTCCAGGGGGTAGGCGGTGAGCAGTTCTTC
. . TRBJ2-7 TRBV14 CASSPRQKPYEQYF TGTGCCAGCAGCCCGCGACAGAAGCCCTACGAGCAGTACTTC
. . TRBJ1-1 TRBV9 CASSRGENTEAFF TGTGCCAGCAGCCGGGGGGAGAACACTGAAGCTTTCTTT
. . TRBJ2-3 TRBV5-6 CASSLGLGTDTQYF TGTGCCAGCAGCTTGGGGCTAGGCACAGATACGCAGTATTTT
TRBD2 . TRBJ2-5 TRBV6-8 CASSSLFSVLAGETQYF TGTGCCAGCAGTTCCCTATTTTCGGTCCTAGCGGGCGAGACCCAGTACTTC
. . TRBJ2-2 TRBV19 CASSMRTVANTGELFF TGTGCCAGTAGCATGAGGACAGTTGCGAACACCGGGGAGCTGTTTTTT
. . TRBJ1-3 TRBV11-3 CASSSGQDSGNTIYF TGTGCCAGCAGCTCGGGACAAGACTCTGGAAACACCATATATTTT
TRBD2 . TRBJ2-1 TRBV5-4 CASSNRRTSGLSSSYNEQFF TGTGCCAGCAGCAACAGAAGGACTAGCGGGCTTAGTAGCTCCTACAATGAGCAGTTCTTC
TRBD2 . TRBJ2-7 TRBV19 CASSKTSASSYEQYF TGTGCCAGTAGCAAGACTAGCGCGAGCTCCTACGAGCAGTACTTC
TRBD1 . TRBJ1-1 TRBV28 CASSYNRGTDTEAFF TGTGCCAGCAGCTATAACAGGGGGACGGACACTGAAGCTTTCTTT
TRBD1 . TRBJ1-2 TRBV15 CATSREIRQGDGYTF TGTGCCACCAGCAGAGAGATCCGGCAGGGGGACGGCTACACCTTC
. . TRBJ1-6 TRBV7-8 CASSLIGSDYNSPLHF TGTGCCAGCAGCTTAATCGGTTCCGACTATAATTCACCCCTCCACTTT
TRBD1 . TRBJ2-5 TRBV15 CATSRGDRLTQETQYF TGTGCCACCAGCAGAGGGGACAGACTAACCCAAGAGACCCAGTACTTC
TRBD1 . TRBJ1-1 TRBV5-3 CARSCPPGQARNTEAFF TGTGCCAGAAGCTGTCCCCCAGGACAGGCAAGGAACACTGAAGCTTTCTTT
. . TRBJ2-7 TRBV3-1/TRBV3-2 CASSQVRGYEQYF TGTGCCAGCAGCCAAGTTAGGGGATACGAGCAGTACTTC
. . TRBJ2-4 TRBV19 CASSLTGPSNIQYF TGTGCCAGTAGTCTAACAGGCCCAAGCAACATTCAGTACTTC
. . TRBJ1-4 TRBV5-1 CASSYGTSATNEKLFF TGCGCCAGCAGCTACGGGACATCCGCAACTAATGAAAAACTGTTTTTT
TRBD1 . TRBJ2-3 TRBV11-3 CASSPRTGMDTQYF TGTGCCAGCAGCCCCCGGACAGGAATGGATACGCAGTATTTT
. . TRBJ1-4 TRBV5-1 CASSHRETNEKLFF TGCGCCAGCAGCCACAGGGAGACTAATGAAAAACTGTTTTTT
TRBD2 . TRBJ2-1 TRBV5-1 CASSASGGAEYNEQFF TGCGCCAGCAGCGCTAGCGGGGGGGCAGAGTACAATGAGCAGTTCTTC
. . TRBJ1-5 TRBV19 CASERGGDQPQHF TGTGCCAGTGAGCGGGGAGGGGATCAGCCCCAGCATTTT
. . TRBJ1-4 TRBV5-4 CASSLIGVTNEKLFF TGTGCCAGCAGCTTGATCGGGGTCACTAATGAAAAACTGTTTTTT
. . TRBJ2-1 TRBV9 CASSVATTGYGGNEQFF TGTGCCAGCAGCGTAGCGACGACAGGGTATGGGGGGAATGAGCAGTTCTTC
. once TRBJ1-6 TRBV11-2 CASSLTLKRSSYNSPLHF TGTGCCAGCAGCTTAACGTTAAAAAGGAGCTCCTATAATTCACCCCTCCACTTT
. . TRBJ2-7 TRBV5-1 CASSLWGDSYEQYF TGCGCCAGCAGCTTGTGGGGGGATTCCTACGAGCAGTACTTC
. . TRBJ2-7 TRBV10-1 CASSGDKSSYEQYF TGCGCCAGCAGCGGGGACAAGAGCTCCTACGAGCAGTACTTC
TRBD1 . TRBJ2-5 TRBV3-1/TRBV3-2 CASSLRQGQETQYF TGTGCCAGCAGCCTCCGACAGGGGCAAGAGACCCAGTACTTC
. few TRBJ1-1 TRBV19 CASTLSGHTEAFF TGTGCCAGTACCCTAAGCGGACACACTGAAGCTTTCTTT